This TCR beta chain was sequenced for a study of molecular identifiers for immune sequencing clone quantification. The CDR3 consists of 15 residues. The germline V gene has CDR1 MGHRA and CDR2 YSYEKL. Trimming took 1 base from V and 6 from J, leaving 13 bases between them. This clonotype was seen at least ten times. Its antigen is not identified. Findings and caveats of the study: Jurkat TCR RNA spiked in from one cell (amid more than 850,000 naive cells) was reportedly detectable.

TCRdb processed the PCR reads anew with MiXCR; each CDR3 protein has one entry. The repertoire holds hundreds of thousands of distinct CDR3 sequences, with roughly a fifth as singletons. The material sequenced was naive CD8+ T cells from blood, with Jurkat cell RNA spiked in. Stated subset: FACS-sorted CD8+CD4-CCR7+CD45RA+ naive T cells. The receptor was derived from a human donor in good health. Some libraries in this study had Jurkat cell RNA spiked in. The rearrangement links TRBV4-1 to TRBJ2-1; D remains ambiguous. The DNA for the CDR3 is TGCGCCAGCAGCCAAGTTTGGTTTAAGGGCAATGAGCAGTTCTTC. Its translation is CASSQVWFKGNEQFF.